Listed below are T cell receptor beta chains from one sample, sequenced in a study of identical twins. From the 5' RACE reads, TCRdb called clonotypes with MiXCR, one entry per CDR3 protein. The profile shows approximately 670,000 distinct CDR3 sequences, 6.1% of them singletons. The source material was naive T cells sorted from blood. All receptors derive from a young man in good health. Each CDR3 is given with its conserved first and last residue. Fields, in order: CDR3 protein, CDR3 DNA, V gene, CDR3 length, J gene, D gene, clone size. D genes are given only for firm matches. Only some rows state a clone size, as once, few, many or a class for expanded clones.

CDR3aa: CSARVRGRRETQYF
CDR3nt: TGCAGTGCTAGGGTCAGGGGGCGACGGGAGACCCAGTACTTC
v_gene: TRBV20-1
len: 14
j_gene: TRBJ2-5
d_gene: TRBD1
abundance: many

CDR3aa: CASKKGLGDEQFF
CDR3nt: TGTGCCAGCAAAAAAGGGCTTGGCGATGAGCAGTTCTTC
v_gene: TRBV2
len: 13
j_gene: TRBJ2-1
d_gene: -
abundance: few

CDR3aa: CASSLVPGFQETQYF
CDR3nt: TGTGCCAGCAGCTTAGTTCCGGGCTTCCAAGAGACCCAGTACTTC
v_gene: TRBV7-8
len: 15
j_gene: TRBJ2-5
d_gene: -
abundance: -

CDR3aa: CASSKLAGLTYEQYF
CDR3nt: TGTGCCAGCAGTAAACTAGCGGGGCTTACCTACGAGCAGTACTTC
v_gene: TRBV12-3/TRBV12-4
len: 15
j_gene: TRBJ2-7
d_gene: TRBD2
abundance: many

CDR3aa: CATSEGTAYGYTF
CDR3nt: TGTGCCACCAGTGAGGGGACAGCGTATGGCTACACCTTC
v_gene: TRBV24-1
len: 13
j_gene: TRBJ1-2
d_gene: TRBD1
abundance: many

CDR3aa: CSAPLIGSSYEQYF
CDR3nt: TGCAGTGCGCCCCTCATCGGGAGCTCCTACGAGCAGTACTTC
v_gene: TRBV20-1
len: 14
j_gene: TRBJ2-7
d_gene: -
abundance: many

CDR3aa: CASSYPTPGLADPSSYNEQFF
CDR3nt: TGTGCCAGCAGTTACCCAACACCGGGACTAGCGGACCCGAGCTCCTACAATGAGCAGTTCTTC
v_gene: TRBV6-2/TRBV6-3
len: 21
j_gene: TRBJ2-1
d_gene: TRBD2
abundance: few

CDR3aa: CASSYRGLGELFF
CDR3nt: TGTGCCAGCAGTTACAGGGGGCTCGGGGAGCTGTTTTTT
v_gene: TRBV6-2/TRBV6-3
len: 13
j_gene: TRBJ2-2
d_gene: TRBD1
abundance: -

CDR3aa: CASSLVENTGELFF
CDR3nt: TGCGCCAGCAGCTTGGTAGAAAACACCGGGGAGCTGTTTTTT
v_gene: TRBV5-1
len: 14
j_gene: TRBJ2-2
d_gene: -
abundance: many

CDR3aa: CSAREGSGVWEQFF
CDR3nt: TGCAGTGCTAGAGAGGGTAGCGGAGTGTGGGAGCAGTTCTTC
v_gene: TRBV20-1
len: 14
j_gene: TRBJ2-1
d_gene: -
abundance: many

CDR3aa: CASSYTGYTEAFF
CDR3nt: TGTGCCAGCAGTTACACAGGGTATACTGAAGCTTTCTTT
v_gene: TRBV2
len: 13
j_gene: TRBJ1-1
d_gene: -
abundance: many

CDR3aa: CASSVVGTGPYNEQFF
CDR3nt: TGTGCCAGCAGCGTAGTGGGGACAGGGCCCTACAATGAGCAGTTCTTC
v_gene: TRBV9
len: 16
j_gene: TRBJ2-1
d_gene: TRBD1
abundance: many

CDR3aa: CAITQAGNTIYF
CDR3nt: TGTGCCATCACCCAAGCTGGAAACACCATATATTTT
v_gene: TRBV10-3
len: 12
j_gene: TRBJ1-3
d_gene: -
abundance: -

CDR3aa: CASSIRGRAAGEQYF
CDR3nt: TGTGCCAGCAGCATCCGCGGCAGGGCGGCGGGGGAGCAGTACTTC
v_gene: TRBV5-4
len: 15
j_gene: TRBJ2-7
d_gene: -
abundance: -

CDR3aa: CASRPPGTYNEQFF
CDR3nt: TGTGCCAGCAGGCCGCCCGGGACTTACAATGAGCAGTTCTTC
v_gene: TRBV28
len: 14
j_gene: TRBJ2-1
d_gene: -
abundance: many

CDR3aa: CASSPDYNEQFF
CDR3nt: TGTGCCAGCAGCCCCGACTACAATGAGCAGTTCTTC
v_gene: TRBV7-3
len: 12
j_gene: TRBJ2-1
d_gene: -
abundance: many

CDR3aa: CASSTGQAEAFF
CDR3nt: TGTGCCAGCAGTACTGGACAGGCTGAAGCTTTCTTT
v_gene: TRBV6-6
len: 12
j_gene: TRBJ1-1
d_gene: TRBD1
abundance: many

CDR3aa: CASSLGPRTGESYNEQFF
CDR3nt: TGCGCCAGCAGCTTGGGCCCTAGAACAGGGGAAAGTTACAATGAGCAGTTCTTC
v_gene: TRBV5-1
len: 18
j_gene: TRBJ2-1
d_gene: TRBD1
abundance: few

CDR3aa: CASGLTPYEQYF
CDR3nt: TGTGCTAGTGGTTTGACCCCCTACGAGCAGTACTTC
v_gene: TRBV12-5
len: 12
j_gene: TRBJ2-7
d_gene: -
abundance: few